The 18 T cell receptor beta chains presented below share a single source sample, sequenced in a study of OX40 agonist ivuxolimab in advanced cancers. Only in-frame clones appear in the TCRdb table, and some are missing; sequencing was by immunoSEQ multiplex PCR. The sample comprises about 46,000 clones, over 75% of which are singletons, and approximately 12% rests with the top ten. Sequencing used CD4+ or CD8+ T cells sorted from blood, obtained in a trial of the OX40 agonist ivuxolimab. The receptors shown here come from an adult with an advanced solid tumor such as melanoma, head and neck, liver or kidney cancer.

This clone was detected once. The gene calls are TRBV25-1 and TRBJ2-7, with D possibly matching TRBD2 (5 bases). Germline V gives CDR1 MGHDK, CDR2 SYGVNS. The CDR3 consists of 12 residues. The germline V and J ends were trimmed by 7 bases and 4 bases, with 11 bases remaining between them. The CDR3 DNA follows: TGTGCCAGCATTTACGGGGAGTACGAGCAGTACTTC. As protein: CASIYGEYEQYF.

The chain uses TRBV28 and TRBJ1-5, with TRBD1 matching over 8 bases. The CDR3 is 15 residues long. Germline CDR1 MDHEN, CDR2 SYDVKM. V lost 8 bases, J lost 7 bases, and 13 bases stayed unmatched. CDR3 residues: CASGLTGGLGQPQHF. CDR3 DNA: TGTGCCAGCGGCTTAACAGGGGGGCTCGGCCAGCCCCAGCATTTT.

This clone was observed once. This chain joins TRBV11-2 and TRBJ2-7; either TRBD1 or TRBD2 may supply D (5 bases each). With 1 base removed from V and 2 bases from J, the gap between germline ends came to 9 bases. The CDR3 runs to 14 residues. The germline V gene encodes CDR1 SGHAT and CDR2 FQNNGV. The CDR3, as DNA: TGTGCCAGCAGCTTAGCTCTGGGGGCCTACGAGCAGTACTTC. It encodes CASSLALGAYEQYF.

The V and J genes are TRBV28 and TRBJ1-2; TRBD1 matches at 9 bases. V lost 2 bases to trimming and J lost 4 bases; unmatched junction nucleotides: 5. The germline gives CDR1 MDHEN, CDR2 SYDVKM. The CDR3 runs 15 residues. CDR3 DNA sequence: TGTGCCAGCAGTTTACCCGGACAGGGGAGCTATGGCTACACCTTC. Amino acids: CASSLPGQGSYGYTF.

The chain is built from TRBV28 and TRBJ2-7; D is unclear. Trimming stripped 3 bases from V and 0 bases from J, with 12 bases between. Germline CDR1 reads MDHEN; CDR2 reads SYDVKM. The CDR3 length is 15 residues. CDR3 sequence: CASSFTVGSSYEQYF. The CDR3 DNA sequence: TGTGCCAGCAGTTTTACTGTGGGTTCCTCCTACGAGCAGTACTTC.

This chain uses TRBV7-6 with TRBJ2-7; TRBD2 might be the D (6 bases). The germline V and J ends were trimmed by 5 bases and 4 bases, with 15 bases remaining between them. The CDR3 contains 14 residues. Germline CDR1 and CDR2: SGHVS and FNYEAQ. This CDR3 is CASSPEREAYEQYF. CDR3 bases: TGTGCCAGCAGCCCAGAGAGGGAGGCGTACGAGCAGTACTTC.

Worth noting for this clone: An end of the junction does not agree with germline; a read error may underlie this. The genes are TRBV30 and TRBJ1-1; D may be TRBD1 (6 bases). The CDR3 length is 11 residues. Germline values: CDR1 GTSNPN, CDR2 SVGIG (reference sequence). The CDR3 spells CAWSVTGPPYF. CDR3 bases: TGTGCCTGGAGTGTAACAGGGCCTCCTTACTTT.

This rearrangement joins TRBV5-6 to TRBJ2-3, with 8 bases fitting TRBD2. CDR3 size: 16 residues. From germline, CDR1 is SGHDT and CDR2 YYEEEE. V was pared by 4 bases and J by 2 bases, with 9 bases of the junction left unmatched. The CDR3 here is CASSPLTSVFTDTQYF. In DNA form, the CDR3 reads TGTGCCAGCAGCCCGTTGACTAGCGTCTTCACAGATACGCAGTATTTT. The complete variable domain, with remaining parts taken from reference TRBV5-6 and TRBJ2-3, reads DAGVTQSPTHLIKTRGQQVTLRCSPKSGHDTVSWYQQALGQGPQFIFQYYEEEERQRGNFPDRFSGHQFPNYSSELNVNALLLGDSALYLCASSPLTSVFTDTQYFGPGTRLTVL.

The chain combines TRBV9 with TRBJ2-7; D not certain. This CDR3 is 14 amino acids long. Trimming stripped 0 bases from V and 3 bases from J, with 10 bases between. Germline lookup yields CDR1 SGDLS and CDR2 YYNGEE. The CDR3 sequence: CASSVGVGVYEQYF. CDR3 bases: TGTGCCAGCAGCGTAGGGGTTGGCGTCTACGAGCAGTACTTC.

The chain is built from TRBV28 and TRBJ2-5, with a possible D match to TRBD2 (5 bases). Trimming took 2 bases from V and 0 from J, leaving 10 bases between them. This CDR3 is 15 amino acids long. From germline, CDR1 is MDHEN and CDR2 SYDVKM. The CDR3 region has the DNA TGTGCCAGCAGTTTACCAGCGGAACACCAAGAGACCCAGTACTTC. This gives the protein CASSLPAEHQETQYF.

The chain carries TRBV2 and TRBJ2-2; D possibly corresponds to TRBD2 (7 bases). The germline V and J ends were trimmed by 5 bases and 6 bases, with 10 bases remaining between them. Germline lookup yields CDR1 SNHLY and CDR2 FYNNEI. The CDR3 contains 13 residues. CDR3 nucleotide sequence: TGTGCCAGCAGTCTGGGGGGGCCCGGGGAGCTGTTTTTT. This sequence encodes CASSLGGPGELFF.

CDR3 protein: CASSYVQGTFNTEAFF. CDR3 bases: TGTGCCAGCAGTTACGTGCAGGGGACTTTTAACACTGAAGCTTTCTTT. The chain combines TRBV28 with TRBJ1-1; a weak D match, TRBD1 (6 bases). This CDR3 has 16 residues. V dropped 4 bases and J dropped 2 bases, with 17 bases sitting between them. Germline V gene sequence: CDR1 MDHEN, CDR2 SYDVKM.

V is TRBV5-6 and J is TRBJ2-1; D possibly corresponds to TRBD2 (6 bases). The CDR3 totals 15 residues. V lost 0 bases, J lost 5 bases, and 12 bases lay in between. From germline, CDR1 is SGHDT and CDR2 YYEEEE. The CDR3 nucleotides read TGTGCCAGCAGCTTGGTCCTAGCGCCCAACAATGAGCAGTTCTTC. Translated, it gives CASSLVLAPNNEQFF.

The CDR3 DNA is TGTGCCAGTAGGTCCCCAGCGGGAACCTACGAGCAGTACTTC. Translating gives CASRSPAGTYEQYF. J is TRBJ2-7 and V is TRBV19; 7 bases fit TRBD2. Germline trimming cut 6 bases from V and 2 bases from J; bases unmatched to any gene: 7. The CDR3 covers 14 residues. In germline, CDR1 is LNHDA, CDR2 SQIVND (reference sequence). The variable domain in full, completed from reference TRBV19 and TRBJ2-7, reads DGGITQSPKYLFRKEGQNVTLSCEQNLNHDAMYWYRQDPGQGLRLIYYSQIVNDFQKGDIAEGYSVSREKKESFPLTVTSAQKNPTAFYLCASRSPAGTYEQYFGPGTRLTVT.

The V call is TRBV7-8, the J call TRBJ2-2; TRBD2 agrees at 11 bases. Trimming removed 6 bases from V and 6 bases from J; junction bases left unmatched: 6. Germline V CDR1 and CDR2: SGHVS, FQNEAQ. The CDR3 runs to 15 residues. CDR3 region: CASSLSGGAPGELFF. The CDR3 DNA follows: TGTGCCAGCAGTCTTAGCGGGGGGGCCCCCGGGGAGCTGTTTTTT.

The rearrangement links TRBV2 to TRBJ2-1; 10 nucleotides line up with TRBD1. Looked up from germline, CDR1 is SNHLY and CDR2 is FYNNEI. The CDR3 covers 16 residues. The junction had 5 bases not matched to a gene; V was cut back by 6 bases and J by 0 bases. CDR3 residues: CASRGQGPSSYNEQFF. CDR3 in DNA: TGTGCCAGCAGGGGACAGGGGCCAAGCTCCTACAATGAGCAGTTCTTC. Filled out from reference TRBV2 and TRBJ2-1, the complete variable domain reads EPEVTQTPSHQVTQMGQEVILRCVPISNHLYFYWYRQILGQKVEFLVSFYNNEISEKSEIFDDQFSVERPDGSNFTLKIRSTKLEDSAMYFCASRGQGPSSYNEQFFGPGTRLTVL.

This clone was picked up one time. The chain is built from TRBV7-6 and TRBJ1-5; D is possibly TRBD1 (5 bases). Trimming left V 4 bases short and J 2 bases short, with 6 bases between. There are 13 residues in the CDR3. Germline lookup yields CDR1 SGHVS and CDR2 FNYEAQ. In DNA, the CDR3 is TGTGCCAGCAGCTGGGGACGCAATCAGCCCCAGCATTTT. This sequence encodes CASSWGRNQPQHF.

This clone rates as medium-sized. CDR3 protein: CASSSLGPQSYEQYF. CDR3 nucleotide sequence: TGTGCCAGCAGCTCCTTGGGTCCTCAGTCCTACGAGCAGTACTTC. V is TRBV7-9 and J is TRBJ2-7; D is undetermined. This CDR3 region has 15 residues. The germline V gene encodes CDR1 SEHNR and CDR2 FQNEAQ (reference sequence). Trimming took off 4 bases at V and 1 base at J, with 14 bases between the two ends.